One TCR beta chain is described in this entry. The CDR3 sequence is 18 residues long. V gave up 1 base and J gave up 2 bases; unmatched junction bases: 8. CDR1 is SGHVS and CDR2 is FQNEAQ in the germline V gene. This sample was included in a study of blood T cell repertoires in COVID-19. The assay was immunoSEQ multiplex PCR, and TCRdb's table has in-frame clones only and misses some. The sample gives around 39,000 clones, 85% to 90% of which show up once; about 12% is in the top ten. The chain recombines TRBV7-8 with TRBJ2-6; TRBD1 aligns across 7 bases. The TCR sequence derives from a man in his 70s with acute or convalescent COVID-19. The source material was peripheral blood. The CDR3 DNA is TGTGCCAGCAGCTTAGAACAGGGGACGAGGGCTGGGGCCAACGTCCTGACTTTC. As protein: CASSLEQGTRAGANVLTF.